This passage covers 4 T cell receptor beta chains from one sample sequenced in a study of T cell changes during pregnancy in multiple sclerosis. The repertoire was sequenced with immunoSEQ multiplex PCR; TCRdb's copy has only in-frame clones and lacks some. The sample consists of approximately 45,000 clones, roughly 90% of them appearing once. The specimen was CD4+ T cells from peripheral blood mononuclear cells, collected in the first trimester of pregnancy. The receptors were sampled from a female donor with multiple sclerosis, enrolled in a pregnancy study.

This chain uses TRBV4-1 with TRBJ2-1, with D unclear. Trimming cost V 1 base and J 1 base, with 11 bases left between them. The CDR3 has 16 amino acids. Germline V CDR1 and CDR2: MGHRA, YSYEKL. CDR3 residues: CASSQARESSYNEQFF. The CDR3 DNA is TGCGCCAGCAGCCAAGCACGCGAGTCTTCCTACAATGAGCAGTTCTTC.

J is TRBJ2-7 and V is TRBV19, with a weak D call TRBD1 (6 bases). The CDR3 is made up of 17 amino acids. The V and J ends lost 7 bases and 4 bases respectively, with 26 bases between them. The germline V gene has CDR1 LNHDA and CDR2 SQIVND (reference sequence). CDR3 residues: CASTSGRGPGSPYEQYF. CDR3 in DNA: TGTGCCAGTACCTCGGGCAGGGGCCCTGGATCACCTTACGAGCAGTACTTC.

The chain has TRBV27 and TRBJ2-7; 7 positions match TRBD1. The CDR3 has 15 amino acids. Germline trimming cut 5 bases from V and 1 base from J; bases unmatched to any gene: 8. Looked up from germline, CDR1 is MNHEY and CDR2 is SMNVEV (reference sequence). The CDR3 loop is CASSPRTGESYEQYF. Written as DNA, the CDR3 is TGTGCCAGCAGTCCCCGGACAGGAGAGTCCTACGAGCAGTACTTC.

V gene TRBV7-8 combines with J gene TRBJ2-7; D is unresolved. Germline loops: CDR1 SGHVS, CDR2 FQNEAQ. With 0 bases removed from V and 1 base from J, the gap between germline ends came to 4 bases. This CDR3 contains 13 residues. CDR3 in amino acids: CASSLAQSYEQYF. CDR3 coding DNA: TGTGCCAGCAGCTTAGCGCAGTCCTACGAGCAGTACTTC.